This TCR beta chain was recovered during a study of T cell repertoires in cytomegalovirus infection. Study background: It was the public TCR beta signatures that indicated both CMV infection and matching HLA type. General study results and limits: There were HLA-C-restricted CMV-specific TCR beta clonotypes dominating the ex vivo response. CMV carriers with the relevant HLA were identified by cumulative public TCR beta family frequency.

Germline lookup yields CDR1 LNHDA and CDR2 SQIVND (reference sequence). The CDR3 has 15 amino acids. Trimming took 5 bases from V and 1 from J, leaving 13 bases between them. One entry per CDR3 protein, called by TCRdb with MiXCR from the reads. This table holds about 310,000 distinct CDR3 sequences, roughly 16% found once. This clonotype was observed a few times. Its antigen is unknown. The sample consisted of PBMCs. This sequence originates from a human donor in good health (CMV status not recorded). Some clones in this sample may be carry-over from other donors' samples. This chain uses TRBV19 with TRBJ2-3, with a tentative D call TRBD1 (5 bases). The CDR3 loop is CASSSQGGGTDTQYF. The CDR3 DNA is TGTGCCAGTAGTTCGCAGGGTGGGGGCACAGATACGCAGTATTTT. The full variable domain, completed using reference TRBV19 and TRBJ2-3, is DGGITQSPKYLFRKEGQNVTLSCEQNLNHDAMYWYRQDPGQGLRLIYYSQIVNDFQKGDIAEGYSVSREKKESFPLTVTSAQKNPTAFYLCASSSQGGGTDTQYFGPGTRLTVL.